This T cell receptor beta chain was found in a study of blood T cell repertoires in COVID-19. Study-level information: Sites in the United States, Italy and Spain provided acute and convalescent COVID-19 samples.

Authors' methods: It was from reference gene primer amplification that nucleated cell counts were estimated. The assay was immunoSEQ multiplex PCR, and TCRdb's table has in-frame clones only and misses some. That table furnishes V, J and clone size, whereas the DNA furnished D and trimming. The sample consists of over 250,000 clones, about nine tenths of them appearing once. V trimming: 6 bases; J trimming: 5 bases; junction bases outside the gene matches: 4. The V gene's germline CDR1 is SGHRS and CDR2 YFSETQ. This CDR3 is 13 amino acids long. The rearrangement uses TRBV5-1 and TRBJ2-2; 7 bases are shared with TRBD1. What was sequenced was peripheral blood. The sequence came from a person between 18 and 35 years old with COVID-19, enrolled during active disease. CDR3 sequence (DNA): TGCGCCAGCACCGGGACAGAGACCGGGGAGCTGTTTTTT. Its translation: CASTGTETGELFF.